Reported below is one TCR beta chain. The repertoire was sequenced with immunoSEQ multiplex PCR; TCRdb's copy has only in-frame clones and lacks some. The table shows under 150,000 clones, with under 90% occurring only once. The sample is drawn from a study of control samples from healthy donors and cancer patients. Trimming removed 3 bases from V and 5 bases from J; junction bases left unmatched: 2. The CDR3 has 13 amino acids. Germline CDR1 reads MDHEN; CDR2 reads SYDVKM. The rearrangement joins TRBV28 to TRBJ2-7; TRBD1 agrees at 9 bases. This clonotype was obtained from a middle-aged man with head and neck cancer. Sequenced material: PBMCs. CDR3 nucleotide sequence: TGTGCCAGCAGTTTCCGGGACAGGGACGAGCAGTACTTC. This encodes CASSFRDRDEQYF.